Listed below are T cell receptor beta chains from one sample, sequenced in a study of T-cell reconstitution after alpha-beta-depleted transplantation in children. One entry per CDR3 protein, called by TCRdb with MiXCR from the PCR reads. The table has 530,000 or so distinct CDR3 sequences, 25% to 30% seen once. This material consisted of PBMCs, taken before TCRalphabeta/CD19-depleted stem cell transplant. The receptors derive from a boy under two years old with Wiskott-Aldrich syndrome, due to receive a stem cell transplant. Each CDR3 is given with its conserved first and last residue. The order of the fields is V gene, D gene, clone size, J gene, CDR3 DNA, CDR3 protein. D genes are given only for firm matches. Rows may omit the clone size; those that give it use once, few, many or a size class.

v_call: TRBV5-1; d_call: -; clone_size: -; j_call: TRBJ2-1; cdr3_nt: TGCGCCAGCAGGACCGGCTCAGCCAATGAGCAGTTCTTC; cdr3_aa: CASRTGSANEQFF
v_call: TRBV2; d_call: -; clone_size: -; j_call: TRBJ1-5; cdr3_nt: TGTGCCAGCAGCGTACTATTCAATCAGCCCCAGCATTTT; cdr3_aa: CASSVLFNQPQHF
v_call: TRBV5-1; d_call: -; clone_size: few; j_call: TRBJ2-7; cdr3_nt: TGCGCCACCGAAAGGGCCGCCCTCTACGAGCAGTACTTC; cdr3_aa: CATERAALYEQYF
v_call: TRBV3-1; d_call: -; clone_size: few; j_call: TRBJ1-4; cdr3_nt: TGTGCCAGCAGCCAAGATCTAGTAAATGAAAAACTGTTTTTT; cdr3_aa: CASSQDLVNEKLFF
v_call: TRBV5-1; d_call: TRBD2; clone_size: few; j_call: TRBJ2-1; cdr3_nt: TGCGCCAGCAGCTTGGCTAGCGGGAGTTTCAATGAGCAGTTCTTC; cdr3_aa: CASSLASGSFNEQFF
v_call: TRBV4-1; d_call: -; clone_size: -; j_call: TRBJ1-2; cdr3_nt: TGCGCCAGCAGCCAGGAGGGACGGATCTATGGCTACACCTTC; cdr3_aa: CASSQEGRIYGYTF
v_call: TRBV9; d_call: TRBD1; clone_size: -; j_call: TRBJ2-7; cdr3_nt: TGTGCCAGCAGCGGGGGGGACAGGAGCTCCTACGAGCAGTACTTC; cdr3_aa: CASSGGDRSSYEQYF
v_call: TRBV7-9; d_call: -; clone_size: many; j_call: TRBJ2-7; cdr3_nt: TGTGCCAGCAGCTTAGTACCCTACGAGCAGTACTTC; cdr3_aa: CASSLVPYEQYF
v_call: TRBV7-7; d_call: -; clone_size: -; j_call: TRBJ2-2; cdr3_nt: TGTGCCAGCAGCTTACGTTTGGCAGGGGCCACCGGGGAGCTGTTTTTT; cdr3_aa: CASSLRLAGATGELFF
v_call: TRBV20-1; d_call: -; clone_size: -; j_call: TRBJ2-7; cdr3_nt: TGCAGTGCTAGAGATTCCCGGACTCCACTCTCTTCCGAGCAGTACTTC; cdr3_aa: CSARDSRTPLSSEQYF
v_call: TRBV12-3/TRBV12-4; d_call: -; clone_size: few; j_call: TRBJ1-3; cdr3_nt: TGTGCCAGCAGTTTTCGGTCCTTGGATGGAAACACCATATATTTT; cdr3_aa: CASSFRSLDGNTIYF
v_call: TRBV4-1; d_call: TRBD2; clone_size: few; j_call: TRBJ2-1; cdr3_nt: TGCGCCAGCAGCCAAGAATTAGTTCTAGCGGGAAGGGTTAATGAGCAGTTCTTC; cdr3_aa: CASSQELVLAGRVNEQFF
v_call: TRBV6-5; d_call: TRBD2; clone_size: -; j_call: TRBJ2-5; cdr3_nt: TGTGCCAGCAGTCACCTTAGCGGGAGTGGAGGAGAGACCCAGTACTTC; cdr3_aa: CASSHLSGSGGETQYF
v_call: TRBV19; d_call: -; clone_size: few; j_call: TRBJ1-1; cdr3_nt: TGTGCCAGTAGTATAGACGGGAACACTGAAGCTTTCTTT; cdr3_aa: CASSIDGNTEAFF
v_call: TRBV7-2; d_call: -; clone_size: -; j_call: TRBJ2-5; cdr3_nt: TGTGCCAGCAGCTTCGTCTGGTGGGAGCTCCAAGAGACCCAGTACTTC; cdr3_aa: CASSFVWWELQETQYF
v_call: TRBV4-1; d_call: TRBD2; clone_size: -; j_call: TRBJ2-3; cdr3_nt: TGCGCCAGCAGCCAGTCGTTAGCGGGAGGTAGCACAGATACGCAGTATTTT; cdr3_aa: CASSQSLAGGSTDTQYF